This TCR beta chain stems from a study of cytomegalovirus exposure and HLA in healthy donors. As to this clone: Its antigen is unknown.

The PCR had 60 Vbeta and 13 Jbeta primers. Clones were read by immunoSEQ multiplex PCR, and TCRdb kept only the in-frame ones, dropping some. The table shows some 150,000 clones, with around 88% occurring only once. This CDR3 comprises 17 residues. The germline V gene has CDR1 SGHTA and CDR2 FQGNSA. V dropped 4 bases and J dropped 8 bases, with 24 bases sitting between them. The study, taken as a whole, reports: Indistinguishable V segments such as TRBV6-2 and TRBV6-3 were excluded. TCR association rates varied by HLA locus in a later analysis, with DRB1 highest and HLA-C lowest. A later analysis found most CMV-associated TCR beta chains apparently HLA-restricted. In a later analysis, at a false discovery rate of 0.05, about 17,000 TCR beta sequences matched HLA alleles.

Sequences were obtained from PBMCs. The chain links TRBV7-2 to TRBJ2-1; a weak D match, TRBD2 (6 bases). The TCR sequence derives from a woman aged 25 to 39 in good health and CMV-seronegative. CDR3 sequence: CASSYPPTGSPRDEQFF. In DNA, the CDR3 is TGTGCCAGCAGCTATCCCCCCACCGGGAGCCCGCGGGATGAGCAGTTCTTC.